Below, 28 T cell receptor beta chains from the same sample are listed, as sequenced in a study of Ad26.COV2.S vaccination and SARS-CoV-2 variants. Treatment reported: roughly 19 received Ad26.COV2.S at low or high dose, single or two shots; about 5 received placebo; per-sample allocation not given. It was on day 63 after the first vaccine or placebo injection that samples were taken. Sequencing used immunoSEQ multiplex PCR; TCRdb keeps in-frame clones, though not all of them. Among almost 400,000 clones, approximately 90% were seen once, and the ten largest hold 1.9%. The sample consisted of peripheral blood, taken in a trial of Ad26.COV2.S vaccine versus placebo. The receptors come from a person aged 18 to 65 who received the Ad26.COV2.S COVID-19 vaccine or a placebo.

This clone appeared once. The chain links TRBV5-1 to TRBJ1-6; tentative D call: TRBD1 (6 bases). V shed 4 bases and J shed 8 bases, with 13 bases lying between them. This CDR3 has 14 residues. Germline V gene data show CDR1 as SGHRS and CDR2 as YFSETQ. CDR3 protein: CASSPAGADSPLHF. The CDR3 DNA reads as TGCGCCAGCAGCCCTGCGGGGGCCGATTCACCCCTCCACTTT.

The gene calls are TRBV4-1 and TRBJ1-1; the D gene is possibly TRBD1 (5 bases). Trimming left V 1 base short and J 4 bases short, with 19 bases between. Germline CDR1 MGHRA, CDR2 YSYEKL. This CDR3 has 17 amino acids. CDR3 in amino acids: CASSQVRPGGRLTEAFF. In DNA form, the CDR3 reads TGCGCCAGCAGCCAAGTGCGACCTGGGGGAAGGCTCACTGAAGCTTTCTTT.

The chain joins TRBV28 to TRBJ2-6; no clear D gene. There are 15 residues in the CDR3. CDR1 MDHEN and CDR2 SYDVKM come from the germline V gene. Trimming took off 1 base at V and 0 bases at J, with 4 bases between the two ends. CDR3 residues: CASSLYSSGANVLTF. The CDR3 region has the DNA TGTGCCAGCAGTTTATATAGCTCTGGGGCCAACGTCCTGACTTTC. Complete variable domain (other parts from reference TRBV28 and TRBJ2-6): DVKVTQSSRYLVKRTGEKVFLECVQDMDHENMFWYRQDPGLGLRLIYFSYDVKMKEKGDIPEGYSVSREKKERFSLILESASTNQTSMYLCASSLYSSGANVLTFGAGSRLTVL.

The genes are TRBV7-9 and TRBJ1-4; TRBD1 is a possible D gene (6 bases). V was shortened by 11 bases and J by 8 bases, with 21 bases between the two germline ends. Looked up from germline, CDR1 is SEHNR and CDR2 is FQNEAQ (reference sequence). The length of the CDR3 is 14 residues. CDR3 protein: CAPDPGGEEEKLFF. The CDR3, as DNA: TGTGCCCCCGACCCGGGGGGCGAAGAGGAAAAACTGTTTTTT.

The chain joins TRBV29-1 to TRBJ2-7; D tentatively fits TRBD1 or TRBD2 (8 bases each). Germline V gives CDR1 SQVTM, CDR2 ANQGSEA. The V and J ends lost 7 bases and 3 bases respectively, with 22 bases between them. CDR3 length: 15 amino acids. The CDR3 nucleotides read TGCAGCGCTCGGACAGGGACGGGACTAGGCTACGAGCAGTACTTC. Protein product: CSARTGTGLGYEQYF.

The chain is built from TRBV19 and TRBJ2-4; no clear D. CDR1 and CDR2 (germline): LNHDA, SQIVND (reference sequence). V lost 3 bases and J lost 0, with 12 bases in between. CDR3 size: 16 residues. The CDR3 region is CASSITSREAKNIQYF. Here the CDR3 DNA reads TGTGCCAGTAGTATCACCTCCCGTGAAGCCAAAAACATTCAGTACTTC.

V usage is TRBV14 and J usage is TRBJ2-7; 12 nucleotides line up with TRBD2. Germline CDR1 SGHDN, CDR2 FVKESK. The length of the CDR3 is 15 residues. The junction had 4 bases not matched to a gene; V was cut back by 1 base and J by 6 bases. CDR3 region: CASSQGLAGVTEQYF. DNA for the CDR3: TGTGCCAGCAGCCAAGGACTAGCGGGAGTTACCGAGCAGTACTTC.

The CDR3 bases are TGTGCCAGCAGCCGCACTAGCTATGAGCAGTTCTTC. Its translation is CASSRTSYEQFF. J is TRBJ2-1 and V is TRBV6-2 or TRBV6-3; D perhaps matches TRBD2 (6 bases). The CDR3 contains 12 residues. The V gene lost 6 bases and the J gene lost 8 bases, with 11 bases spanning the gap. Germline CDR1 and CDR2: MNHEY and SVGEGT.

In nucleotides, the CDR3 is TGTGCCTGGAGTGTTCTTGGCAGGGGAGCAAACATTCAGTACTTC. It translates to CAWSVLGRGANIQYF. The genes are TRBV30 and TRBJ2-4; D possibly corresponds to TRBD1 (6 bases). Germline V gene lookup returns CDR1 GTSNPN and CDR2 SVGIG (reference sequence). Trimming took off 0 bases at V and 6 bases at J, with 15 bases between the two ends. The CDR3 spans 15 residues.

This chain uses TRBV28 with TRBJ2-7, with D perhaps being TRBD1 or TRBD2 (5 bases each). Trimming left V 11 bases short and J 4 bases short, with 21 bases between. The CDR3 consists of 14 residues. Germline lookup yields CDR1 MDHEN and CDR2 SYDVKM. The CDR3, as DNA: TGTGCCTCCAGGGAGAGGGTGAGGAGGTACGAGCAGTACTTC. The encoded protein is CASRERVRRYEQYF.

A single count supports this clone. The J gene is TRBJ1-4, the V gene TRBV5-1; 10 bases agree with TRBD1. The CDR3 covers 18 residues. The V segment lost 4 bases and the J segment 3 bases; nucleotides outside the gene matches: 12. Germline CDR1 and CDR2: SGHRS and YFSETQ. For the CDR3, the DNA is TGCGCCAGCAGCAGAACCTCCGGGACAGGGGCGGCTAATGAAAAACTGTTTTTT. It translates to CASSRTSGTGAANEKLFF.

V and J are TRBV24-1 and TRBJ1-1, with D perhaps TRBD1 (5 bases). The CDR3 is 13 amino acids. Trimming took 3 bases from V and 5 from J, leaving 9 bases between them. Germline CDR1 and CDR2: KGHDR and SFDVKD. The CDR3 loop reads CATSDPGMTEAFF. The CDR3 DNA reads as TGTGCCACCAGTGATCCAGGGATGACTGAAGCTTTCTTT.

The CDR3 nucleotides read TGTGCCAGCGTAAGCGGGAGAACCGGGGAGCTGTTTTTT. Protein sequence: CASVSGRTGELFF. The chain uses TRBV2 and TRBJ2-2; 8 bases align to TRBD2. The CDR3 is made up of 13 amino acids. Germline CDR1 and CDR2: SNHLY and FYNNEI. With 8 bases clipped from V and 5 bases from J, the junction kept 4 bases outside the gene matches.

The chain links TRBV3-1 (or the pseudogene TRBV3-2) to TRBJ1-3, with a weak D call TRBD1 (5 bases). The CDR3 spans 12 residues. The germline gives CDR1 LGHDT, CDR2 YNNKEL (reference sequence). With 8 bases removed from V and 1 base from J, the gap between germline ends came to 6 bases. The CDR3 DNA reads TGTGCCAGCGGGGGGTCTGGAAACACCATATATTTT. This gives the protein CASGGSGNTIYF.

The chain joins TRBV19 to TRBJ2-1; 10 bases map to TRBD2. V shed 2 bases, J shed 3 bases, and the junction held 4 bases outside the gene matches. The CDR3 has 16 amino acids. Germline CDR1 is LNHDA and CDR2 is SQIVND (reference sequence). CDR3 bases: TGTGCCAGTAGTATATCTTCTAGCGGGAGCTACAATGAGCAGTTCTTC. It is translated as CASSISSSGSYNEQFF.

This clone has just one count. The chain recombines TRBV6-2 or TRBV6-3 with TRBJ2-5, with D possibly TRBD1 on 5 matching bases. Germline V gene lookup returns CDR1 MNHEY and CDR2 SVGEGT. The V end was cut by 4 bases, the J end by 3 bases, with 9 bases between. The CDR3 is 13 amino acids. CDR3 nucleotide sequence: TGTGCCAGCAGTTGGGGCCCTAAAGAGACCCAGTACTTC. Its translation: CASSWGPKETQYF.

The genes are TRBV5-1 and TRBJ1-3; no reliable D call. V lost 0 bases to trimming and J lost 1 base, with 11 bases between them. Germline V lookup: CDR1 SGHRS, CDR2 YFSETQ. The CDR3 consists of 16 residues. The CDR3 DNA reads as TGCGCCAGCAGCTTGGGTGGAGGTGGATCTGGAAACACCATATATTTT. Residues: CASSLGGGGSGNTIYF.

The genes are TRBV7-6 and TRBJ2-5; D not certain. The CDR3 covers 11 residues. Germline V gene sequence: CDR1 SGHVS, CDR2 FNYEAQ. V shed 2 bases and J shed 3 bases, with 1 base lying between them. The CDR3 loop reads CASSLKETQYF. CDR3 coding DNA: TGTGCCAGCAGCTTAAAAGAGACCCAGTACTTC.

This chain uses TRBV7-6 with TRBJ2-6; perhaps TRBD1 as D (6 bases). V was pared by 6 bases and J by 0 bases, with 18 bases between. The germline gives CDR1 SGHVS, CDR2 FNYEAQ. The CDR3 has 18 residues. The CDR3 DNA reads TGTGCCAGCAGGCCACGTACAGGGAAATCCTCTGGGGCCAACGTCCTGACTTTC. It is translated as CASRPRTGKSSGANVLTF.

The rearrangement joins TRBV14 to TRBJ2-7; possible D gene TRBD2, 6 bases. Looked up from germline, CDR1 is SGHDN and CDR2 is FVKESK. This CDR3 spans 15 amino acids. Trimming took off 1 base at V and 5 bases at J, with 15 bases between the two ends. CDR3 sequence: CASSQGSRRAHEQYF. CDR3 in DNA: TGTGCCAGCAGCCAAGGGTCGAGGAGGGCCCACGAGCAGTACTTC.

This clone appeared a few times. The J gene is TRBJ1-6, the V gene TRBV7-6, with D hard to call. The CDR3 length is 15 residues. V lost 0 bases and J 8 bases, leaving 11 bases between the germline ends. In germline, CDR1 is SGHVS, CDR2 FNYEAQ. CDR3 region: CASSLAASRDSPLHF. CDR3 bases: TGTGCCAGCAGCTTAGCAGCGTCGCGGGATTCACCCCTCCACTTT.

For this clone: This specimen includes other DNA sequences encoding the same CDR3. The V call is TRBV5-4, the J call TRBJ2-1, with a tentative D call TRBD2 (5 bases). CDR3 length equals 15 residues. The V end was cut by 1 base, the J end by 0 bases, with 8 bases between. The germline V gene has CDR1 SGHNT and CDR2 YYREEE (reference sequence). The CDR3 spells CASSLRGSSYNEQFF. The CDR3 bases are TGTGCCAGCAGCTTGAGAGGGAGCTCCTACAATGAGCAGTTCTTC.

This rearrangement joins TRBV5-4 to TRBJ2-1; 12 nucleotides agree with TRBD2. V was clipped by 5 bases and J by 7 bases; unmatched bases: 7. CDR1 and CDR2 (germline): SGHNT, YYREEE (reference sequence). The CDR3 sequence is 15 residues long. CDR3 residues: CASSSLGTSGNEQFF. CDR3 in DNA: TGTGCCAGCAGTTCTCTCGGGACTAGCGGGAATGAGCAGTTCTTC.

This chain connects TRBV6-5 to TRBJ1-1; tentative D call: TRBD1 (6 bases). The CDR3 is 15 residues long. The germline CDR1 and CDR2 sequences are MNHEY and SVGAGI. Trimming removed 2 bases at V and 1 base at J, with 11 bases between. Here the CDR3 DNA reads TGTGCCAGCAGTTACGACAGGAGGGCGAACACTGAAGCTTTCTTT. Residues: CASSYDRRANTEAFF.

The CDR3 DNA is TGTGCCAGCAGCTTGCTACAGGGACCCTACGAGCAGTACTTC. Translation: CASSLLQGPYEQYF. The chain is built from TRBV5-5 and TRBJ2-7, with D possibly matching TRBD1 (6 bases). Looked up from germline, CDR1 is SGHKS and CDR2 is YYEKEE (reference sequence). Trimming stripped 1 base from V and 2 bases from J, with 10 bases between. The CDR3 totals 14 residues. The full variable domain, completed using reference TRBV5-5 and TRBJ2-7, is DAGVTQSPTHLIKTRGQQVTLRCSPISGHKSVSWYQQVLGQGPQFIFQYYEKEERGRGNFPDRFSARQFPNYSSELNVNALLLGDSALYLCASSLLQGPYEQYFGPGTRLTVT.

The chain has TRBV6-5 and TRBJ2-7; 10 nucleotides align to TRBD1. Trimming removed 2 bases from V and 9 bases from J; junction bases left unmatched: 7. CDR3 length equals 14 residues. CDR1 and CDR2 from the germline V gene are MNHEY and SVGAGI. This chain's CDR3 is CASSYADRGAGQYF. CDR3 coding DNA: TGTGCCAGCAGTTACGCGGACAGGGGGGCAGGGCAGTACTTC.

For this clone: This same CDR3 is encoded by further DNA sequences in the sample. The gene calls are TRBV7-9 and TRBJ1-6; D call uncertain. The CDR3 has 14 amino acids. From germline, CDR1 is SEHNR and CDR2 FQNEAQ (reference sequence). Trimming removed 0 bases at V and 5 bases at J, with 5 bases between. The CDR3 sequence: CASSLASDNSPLHF. In DNA, the CDR3 is TGTGCCAGCAGCTTAGCCAGCGATAATTCACCCCTCCACTTT.

This rearrangement joins TRBV9 to TRBJ2-2; TRBD1 matches 7 bases. This CDR3 is built from 14 residues. V shed 1 base, J shed 6 bases, and the junction held 3 bases outside the gene matches. The germline gives CDR1 SGDLS, CDR2 YYNGEE. The CDR3 DNA reads as TGTGCCAGCAGCGTAAAACAGGGGTCCGGGGAGCTGTTTTTT. This codes for CASSVKQGSGELFF.